This T cell receptor (beta chain) derives from a study of control samples from healthy donors and cancer patients. J lost 5 bases, V lost 5 bases, and 7 bases had no gene match. The germline V gene encodes CDR1 MNHEY and CDR2 SVGAGI. The CDR3 contains 15 residues. Clones were sequenced by immunoSEQ multiplex PCR, and TCRdb holds only the in-frame ones, with some missing. Of 150,000 to 160,000 clones listed, about 94% are singletons. The rearrangement links TRBV6-5 to TRBJ1-3, with 9 nucleotides matching TRBD1. This receptor was taken from a man aged 40-55 years in good health. The source material was blood. This CDR3 reads CASSPGTGFRNTIYF. The DNA for the CDR3 is TGTGCCAGCAGTCCCGGGACAGGGTTCAGAAACACCATATATTTT.